Listed below are T cell receptor beta chains from one sample, sequenced in a study of blood T cell repertoires in COVID-19. Sequencing used immunoSEQ multiplex PCR; TCRdb keeps in-frame clones, though not all of them. The repertoire holds 150,000 to 200,000 clones, 80% to 90% seen once, with approximately 11% in the top ten. The source material was peripheral blood. These receptors originate from a human donor with active or convalescent COVID-19. The donor label of this sample is uncertain. Each CDR3 is given with its conserved first and last residue. A D gene is named only where the DNA matches it firmly. Rows give clone size only sometimes, using once, few, many, or a class for an expanded clone.

-	TRBD1	TRBJ2-7	TRBV6-5	TGTGCCAGCAGCGGCAGGGGGCTTTTGGAGCAGTACTTC	CASSGRGLLEQYF
-	-	TRBJ2-2	TRBV7-9	TGTGCCAGCAGCTTACCGGGATCGAACACCGGGGAGCTGTTTTTT	CASSLPGSNTGELFF
-	TRBD2	TRBJ2-1	TRBV5-6	TGTGCCAGCAGCTTGCTACTAGCGGGAGGTAGTTGGTTCTTC	CASSLLLAGGSWFF
-	-	TRBJ2-1	TRBV19	TGTGCCAGTAACGACAGAAGCAATGAGCAGTTCTTC	CASNDRSNEQFF
-	TRBD1	TRBJ1-1	TRBV7-9	TGTGCCACTGGAGACAGGGCGGGGAACACTGAAGCTTTCTTT	CATGDRAGNTEAFF
-	-	TRBJ2-7	TRBV29-1	TGCAGCATCGAGGGTGCCGAGCAGTACTTC	CSIEGAEQYF
-	TRBD2	TRBJ2-1	TRBV7-6	TGTGCCAGCAGCTCCCCCCTAGCGGACCCCTACAATGAGCAGTTCTTC	CASSSPLADPYNEQFF
few	TRBD2	TRBJ2-1	TRBV4-1	TGCGCCAGCAGCCAAGATCTTGGAGCGGGGGGGCTCTACAATGAGCAGTTCTTC	CASSQDLGAGGLYNEQFF
-	TRBD1	TRBJ1-5	TRBV5-1	TGCGCCAGCAGCTCCGGACAGGGATACAATCAGCCCCAGCATTTT	CASSSGQGYNQPQHF
-	-	TRBJ1-2	TRBV6-1	TGTGCCAGCAGCGAAGTCTTGCGGACAGAGACCTACACCTTC	CASSEVLRTETYTF
-	-	TRBJ1-6	TRBV7-2	TGTGCCAGCAGCTTAGTGGCAGGGGTAGATTCACCCCTCCACTTT	CASSLVAGVDSPLHF
-	-	TRBJ2-7	TRBV24-1	TGTGCCACCAGTGACCTACACAGGGACTCCTACGAGCAGTACTTC	CATSDLHRDSYEQYF
-	TRBD1	TRBJ1-5	TRBV28	TGTGCCAGCAGCCCCCCGACAGGGGGAAGGCAGCCCCAGCATTTT	CASSPPTGGRQPQHF
once	-	TRBJ1-2	TRBV7-3	TGTGCCAGCAGCTTAGGGGGCGGCCTAGAGGTCAACTATGGTCAAACCGGCTACACCTTC	CASSLGGGLEVNYGQTGYTF
-	-	TRBJ1-2	TRBV5-5	TGTGCCAGCATCCTCGAGGGTCTACCTGGGGTGGGCTACACCTTC	CASILEGLPGVGYTF
-	-	TRBJ2-2	TRBV9	TGTGCCAGCACCAAGACTTCGAACACCGGGGAGCTGTTTTTT	CASTKTSNTGELFF